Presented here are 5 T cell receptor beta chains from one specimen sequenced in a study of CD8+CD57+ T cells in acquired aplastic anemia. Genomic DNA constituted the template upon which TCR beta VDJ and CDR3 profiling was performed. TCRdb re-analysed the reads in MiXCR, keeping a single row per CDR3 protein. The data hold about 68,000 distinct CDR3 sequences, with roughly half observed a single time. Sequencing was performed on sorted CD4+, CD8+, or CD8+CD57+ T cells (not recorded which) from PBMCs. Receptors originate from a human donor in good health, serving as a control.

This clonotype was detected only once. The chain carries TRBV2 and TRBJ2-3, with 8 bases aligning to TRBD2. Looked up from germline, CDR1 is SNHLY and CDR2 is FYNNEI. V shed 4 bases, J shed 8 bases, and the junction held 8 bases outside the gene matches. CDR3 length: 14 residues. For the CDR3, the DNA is TGTGCCAGCAGTGCGGCGGGGGGAGGAGTTACGCAGTATTTT. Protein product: CASSAAGGGVTQYF.

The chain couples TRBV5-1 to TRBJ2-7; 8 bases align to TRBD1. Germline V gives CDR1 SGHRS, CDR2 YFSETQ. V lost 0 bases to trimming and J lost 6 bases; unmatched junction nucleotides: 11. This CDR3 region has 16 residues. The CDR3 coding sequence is TGCGCCAGCAGCTTGGAACGATTCGGACAGGGCAGCGAGCAGTACTTC. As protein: CASSLERFGQGSEQYF.

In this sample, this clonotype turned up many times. The CDR3 DNA follows: TGTGCCAGCATGGGGGCGTCGATCCAAGAGACCCAGTACTTC. Encoded protein: CASMGASIQETQYF. The gene calls are TRBV7-8 and TRBJ2-5, with D possibly being TRBD1 (6 bases). Germline CDR1 reads SGHVS; CDR2 reads FQNEAQ. This CDR3 has 14 amino acids. V was shortened by 7 bases and J by 1 base, with 13 bases between the two germline ends.

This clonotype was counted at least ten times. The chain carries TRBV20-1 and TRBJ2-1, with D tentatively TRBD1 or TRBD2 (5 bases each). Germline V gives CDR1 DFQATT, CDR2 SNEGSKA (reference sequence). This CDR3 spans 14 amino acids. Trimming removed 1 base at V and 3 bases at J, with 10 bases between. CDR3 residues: CSARGGVLYNEQFF. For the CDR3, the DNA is TGCAGTGCTAGAGGAGGGGTCCTCTACAATGAGCAGTTCTTC.

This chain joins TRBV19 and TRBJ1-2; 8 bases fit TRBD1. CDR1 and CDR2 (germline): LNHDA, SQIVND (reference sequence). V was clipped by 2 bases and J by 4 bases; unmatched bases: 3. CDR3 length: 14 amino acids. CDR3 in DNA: TGTGCCAGTAGTATAACGGGACAGGCCTATGGCTACACCTTC. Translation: CASSITGQAYGYTF.